Below are 31 T cell receptor beta chains sequenced from a single sample in a study of blood T cell repertoires in COVID-19. Method: immunoSEQ multiplex PCR; TCRdb's copy keeps in-frame clones and lacks some. This table holds 50,000 to 70,000 clones, 80% to 90% found once. Specimen: peripheral blood. The receptors were sampled from a man aged 55 to 70 with active or convalescent COVID-19.

The chain recombines TRBV24-1 with TRBJ2-3; 11 nucleotides align to TRBD2. Unmatched junction bases numbered 6, after V lost 5 bases and J lost 6 bases. From germline, CDR1 is KGHDR and CDR2 SFDVKD. CDR3 length: 15 residues. The CDR3 loop is CATSVGTSGGDTQYF. CDR3 coding DNA: TGTGCCACCAGTGTCGGGACTAGCGGTGGGGATACGCAGTATTTT.

The chain employs TRBV6-5 and TRBJ1-2, with D maybe TRBD1 (6 bases). This CDR3 is built from 13 residues. With 8 bases removed from V and 6 bases from J, the gap between germline ends came to 16 bases. Germline V gene sequence: CDR1 MNHEY, CDR2 SVGAGI. The CDR3 DNA follows: TGTGCCAGCGGTCTCGGGGGGGCCCATGGCTACACCTTC. This translates into CASGLGGAHGYTF.

The chain's CDR3 is CASRTTGTGRYGYTF. The DNA for the CDR3 is TGTGCCAGCAGAACCACCGGGACAGGACGCTATGGCTACACCTTC. This chain joins TRBV27 and TRBJ1-2; 8 bases align to TRBD1. The CDR3 runs 15 residues. With 6 bases clipped from V and 4 bases from J, the junction kept 10 bases outside the gene matches. Germline V CDR1 and CDR2: MNHEY, SMNVEV (reference sequence).

This clone occurred a few times. The V and J genes are TRBV10-1 and TRBJ2-2, with TRBD1 as a possible D gene (5 bases). The CDR3 totals 15 residues. V lost 6 bases, J lost 4 bases, and 15 bases lay in between. CDR1 is WNHNN, CDR2 SYGVQD, per germline (reference sequence). The CDR3 sequence is CASSPQGIGTGELFF. The CDR3 DNA reads as TGCGCCAGCAGCCCCCAGGGAATTGGCACCGGGGAGCTGTTTTTT.

The chain combines TRBV29-1 with TRBJ2-7; TRBD2 matches at 8 bases. The CDR3 has 15 amino acids. Germline assignment: CDR1 SQVTM and CDR2 ANQGSEA. Trimming took 7 bases from V and 1 from J; bases not matched to a gene: 12. The CDR3 nucleotides read TGCAGCGCGACCTCGACTAGCGTGATATCCTACGAGCAGTACTTC. It specifies CSATSTSVISYEQYF.

The gene calls are TRBV29-1 and TRBJ2-5, with 10 bases identical to TRBD1. Unmatched junction bases numbered 11, after V lost 0 bases and J lost 4 bases. Germline CDR1 reads SQVTM; CDR2 reads ANQGSEA. The length of the CDR3 is 17 residues. CDR3 sequence: CSVEDPRTGGRLETQYF. CDR3 nucleotide sequence: TGCAGCGTTGAAGATCCCCGGACAGGGGGGAGGTTAGAGACCCAGTACTTC.

The chain uses TRBV11-2 and TRBJ2-1; 11 nucleotides align to TRBD2. The CDR3 loop spans 14 amino acids. Germline trimming cut 5 bases from V and 7 bases from J; bases unmatched to any gene: 4. In germline, CDR1 is SGHAT, CDR2 FQNNGV. This CDR3 reads CASSLLAGANEQFF. In DNA form, the CDR3 reads TGTGCCAGCAGCCTACTAGCGGGGGCAAATGAGCAGTTCTTC.

The J gene is TRBJ2-6, the V gene TRBV7-9, with D possibly being TRBD2 (5 bases). Germline V CDR1 and CDR2: SEHNR, FQNEAQ (reference sequence). The CDR3 length is 16 residues. With 5 bases removed from V and 0 bases from J, the gap between germline ends came to 11 bases. The CDR3 DNA reads TGTGCCAGCAGCCCGCAGCGGAGCTCTGGGGCCAACGTCCTGACTTTC. Translation gives CASSPQRSSGANVLTF. Full variable domain (outside the CDR3, taken from reference TRBV7-9 and TRBJ2-6): DTGVSQNPRHKITKRGQNVTFRCDPISEHNRLYWYRQTLGQGPEFLTYFQNEAQLEKSRLLSDRFSAERPKGSFSTLEIQRTEQGDSAMYLCASSPQRSSGANVLTFGAGSRLTVL.

The chain couples TRBV6-5 to TRBJ2-3; D not resolved. This CDR3 spans 13 amino acids. Per germline, CDR1 MNHEY and CDR2 SVGAGI. Trimming left V 5 bases short and J 1 base short, with 7 bases between. The CDR3 sequence: CASSLPGTDTQYF. CDR3 nucleotides: TGTGCCAGCAGTCTCCCAGGCACAGATACGCAGTATTTT.

This chain connects TRBV7-3 to TRBJ2-3, with D perhaps matching TRBD1 (6 bases). The V end was cut by 2 bases, the J end by 1 base, with 13 bases between. The CDR3 totals 16 residues. Germline-derived CDR1 and CDR2 are SGHTA and FQGTGA. CDR3 sequence (DNA): TGTGCCAGCAGCTTACTTCCAGGGGCCGGCACAGATACGCAGTATTTT. This translates into CASSLLPGAGTDTQYF. The entire variable domain, with the rest obtained from reference TRBV7-3 and TRBJ2-3, is as follows: GAGVSQTPSNKVTEKGKYVELRCDPISGHTALYWYRQSLGQGPEFLIYFQGTGAADDSGLPNDRFFAVRPEGSVSTLKIQRTERGDSAVYLCASSLLPGAGTDTQYFGPGTRLTVL.

A few counts support this clone. V is TRBV5-1 and J is TRBJ2-7, with D perhaps TRBD2 (6 bases). V lost 0 bases and J lost 2, with 9 bases in between. The CDR3 is made up of 14 amino acids. Germline CDR1 reads SGHRS; CDR2 reads YFSETQ. CDR3 DNA sequence: TGCGCCAGCAGCTTGGGCGGGGAGACCTACGAGCAGTACTTC. It translates to CASSLGGETYEQYF.

The V gene is TRBV7-6, the J gene TRBJ2-3; D call uncertain. The germline gives CDR1 SGHVS, CDR2 FNYEAQ. This CDR3 comprises 16 residues. Trimming removed 5 bases at V and 4 bases at J, with 19 bases between. The CDR3 coding sequence is TGTGCCAGCAGCCCTCGAGCCCCGTTCAACGCAGATACGCAGTATTTT. Translation: CASSPRAPFNADTQYF.

The V gene is TRBV20-1, the J gene TRBJ2-5, with a weak D call TRBD2 (5 bases). The CDR3 contains 8 residues. Trimming removed 5 bases at V and 14 bases at J, with 9 bases between. Germline CDR1 is DFQATT and CDR2 is SNEGSKA (reference sequence). In nucleotides, the CDR3 is TGCAGTGCTCAAGAGGGTTACTTC. It specifies CSAQEGYF.

The chain recombines TRBV29-1 with TRBJ1-1; 8 nucleotides agree with TRBD1. With 3 bases clipped from V and 6 bases from J, the junction kept 6 bases outside the gene matches. Germline loops: CDR1 SQVTM, CDR2 ANQGSEA. This CDR3 comprises 13 residues. CDR3 in DNA: TGCAGCGTTGATGGCAGGGGGCTCGCTGAAGCTTTCTTT. Translation gives CSVDGRGLAEAFF.

The chain couples TRBV7-9 to TRBJ1-5; D unresolved. CDR3 length: 14 residues. Germline V gives CDR1 SEHNR, CDR2 FQNEAQ (reference sequence). V gave up 5 bases and J gave up 1 base, with 9 bases separating them. The CDR3 nucleotides read TGTGCCAGCAGCCGGAGTGGGAGCAATCAGCCCCAGCATTTT. This translates into CASSRSGSNQPQHF.

This clone was detected once. The J gene is TRBJ1-1, the V gene TRBV9; TRBD1 might be the D (5 bases). Germline CDR1 is SGDLS and CDR2 is YYNGEE. V lost 4 bases to trimming and J lost 4 bases, with 20 bases between them. This CDR3 spans 16 amino acids. The CDR3, as DNA: TGTGCCAGCAGCCCCCGAACCAGGGTAGGTACCACTGAAGCTTTCTTT. Protein: CASSPRTRVGTTEAFF.

The V and J genes are TRBV27 and TRBJ2-3; 9 bases line up with TRBD1. The ends lost 10 bases at V and 4 bases at J; junction bases unmatched: 12. This CDR3 has 15 residues. Germline lookup yields CDR1 MNHEY and CDR2 SMNVEV (reference sequence). The CDR3 spells CAIPPGGQGPDTQYF. The CDR3 bases are TGTGCCATCCCCCCAGGGGGACAGGGTCCAGATACGCAGTATTTT.

The rearrangement joins TRBV5-4 to TRBJ1-5; D unresolved. Germline-derived CDR1 and CDR2 are SGHNT and YYREEE (reference sequence). The CDR3 runs to 15 residues. Deletions cut 4 bases from V and 1 base from J, with 12 bases between. The CDR3 DNA sequence: TGTGCCAGCAGCGAGGTACCCCAGAGCAATCAGCCCCAGCATTTT. Translation gives CASSEVPQSNQPQHF.

Here the CDR3 reads CASSRSDRGKANTEAFF. CDR3 nucleotides: TGTGCCAGCAGCCGATCGGACAGGGGGAAGGCGAACACTGAAGCTTTCTTT. The chain joins TRBV4-2 to TRBJ1-1, with 10 bases lining up with TRBD1. After removal of 4 bases from V and 1 base from J, the junction contained 9 bases not matched to a gene. Looked up from germline, CDR1 is LGHNA and CDR2 is YNFKEQ. The CDR3 spans 17 residues.

The chain combines TRBV19 with TRBJ2-7; perhaps TRBD2 as D (6 bases). Trimming left V 6 bases short and J 2 bases short, with 14 bases between. Germline-derived CDR1 and CDR2 are LNHDA and SQIVND (reference sequence). The CDR3 loop spans 14 amino acids. The CDR3 DNA reads as TGTGCCAGTAGCCGAGACCCGGGAGCCTACGAGCAGTACTTC. Encoded protein: CASSRDPGAYEQYF.

The chain uses TRBV27 and TRBJ1-5, with 7 bases lining up with TRBD1. The V and J ends lost 2 bases and 6 bases, in that order; junction bases with no gene match: 10. The CDR3 spans 16 residues. Germline values: CDR1 MNHEY, CDR2 SMNVEV (reference sequence). CDR3 residues: CASSLLSTGWIQPQHF. CDR3 DNA: TGTGCCAGCAGTTTACTATCGACAGGGTGGATTCAGCCCCAGCATTTT.

V usage is TRBV10-2 and J usage is TRBJ2-1; 8 nucleotides line up with TRBD2. The V segment lost 3 bases and the J segment 2 bases; nucleotides outside the gene matches: 0. The CDR3 is made up of 14 amino acids. Looked up from germline, CDR1 is WSHSY and CDR2 is SAAADI. The CDR3 region is CASSDSGAYNEQFF. The DNA for the CDR3 is TGCGCCAGCAGTGATAGCGGGGCCTACAATGAGCAGTTCTTC.

The chain links TRBV6-2 or TRBV6-3 to TRBJ1-5; D may be TRBD1 (5 bases). The germline V gene has CDR1 MNHEY and CDR2 SVGEGT. Trimming left V 0 bases short and J 11 bases short, with 8 bases between. The CDR3 spans 12 residues. CDR3 amino acids: CASSYSGGAQHF. The CDR3, as DNA: TGTGCCAGCAGTTACTCTGGGGGGGCCCAGCATTTT.

The chain combines TRBV12-3 or TRBV12-4 with TRBJ1-3; D is unclear. V was shortened by 4 bases and J by 8 bases, with 6 bases between the two germline ends. The CDR3 has 11 residues. The CDR3 nucleotides are TGTGCCAGCAGTTCCCGGGACACCATATATTTT. Translating it yields CASSSRDTIYF.

The chain joins TRBV7-4 to TRBJ1-6; tentative D call: TRBD1 (6 bases). Trimming removed 4 bases at V and 5 bases at J, with 12 bases between. The germline gives CDR1 SGHVT, CDR2 SQSDAQ. The length of the CDR3 is 15 residues. The CDR3 protein is CASSSKTGNNSPLHF. Here the CDR3 DNA reads TGTGCCAGCAGCTCTAAGACAGGTAATAATTCACCCCTCCACTTT.

V usage is TRBV7-2 and J usage is TRBJ2-7; D uncertain. Per the germline V gene, CDR1 is SGHTA and CDR2 is FQGNSA. This CDR3 contains 12 residues. V lost 3 bases to trimming and J lost 7 bases, with 10 bases between them. The CDR3 loop reads CASSFLRIEQYF. CDR3 DNA: TGTGCCAGCAGCTTTTTGCGGATTGAGCAGTACTTC.

This chain connects TRBV5-8 to TRBJ2-7; TRBD2 aligns across 10 bases. The junction had 5 bases not matched to a gene; V was cut back by 6 bases and J by 2 bases. From germline, CDR1 is SGHTS and CDR2 YDEGEE. CDR3 size: 14 residues. CDR3 nucleotides: TGTGCCAGCAACCAGCGGGAGGGACCCTACGAGCAGTACTTC. Translating it yields CASNQREGPYEQYF.

The rearrangement links TRBV7-2 to TRBJ2-6; 8 bases fit TRBD1. J lost 0 bases, V lost 2 bases, and 9 bases had no gene match. CDR3 length: 19 amino acids. Germline assignment: CDR1 SGHTA and CDR2 FQGNSA. This CDR3 is CASSLRTGSFLSGANVLTF. The CDR3 DNA follows: TGTGCCAGCAGCTTAAGGACAGGGTCTTTCCTCTCTGGGGCCAACGTCCTGACTTTC.

The chain joins TRBV5-6 to TRBJ2-2, with 9 bases that match TRBD2. V was pared by 7 bases and J by 5 bases, with 12 bases of the junction left unmatched. This CDR3 comprises 16 residues. Germline loops: CDR1 SGHDT, CDR2 YYEEEE. CDR3 loop: CASGGLAGGLTGELFF. The CDR3, as DNA: TGTGCCAGCGGGGGACTAGCCGGGGGTTTAACCGGGGAGCTGTTTTTT.

This chain joins TRBV18 and TRBJ2-3, with D unclear. The germline V and J ends were trimmed by 0 bases and 2 bases, with 6 bases remaining between them. The CDR3 sequence is 14 residues long. The germline CDR1 and CDR2 sequences are KGHSH and LQKENI. The CDR3 loop is CASSPPPDTDTQYF. CDR3 DNA: TGTGCCAGCTCACCACCTCCAGACACAGATACGCAGTATTTT.

The J gene is TRBJ2-2, the V gene TRBV28; a weak D match, TRBD1 (6 bases). Germline CDR1 and CDR2: MDHEN and SYDVKM. The CDR3 is 14 residues long. The V gene lost 2 bases and the J gene lost 4 bases, with 8 bases spanning the gap. This chain's CDR3 is CASSLVGGTGELFF. The CDR3 DNA sequence: TGTGCCAGCAGTTTAGTAGGGGGCACCGGGGAGCTGTTTTTT.